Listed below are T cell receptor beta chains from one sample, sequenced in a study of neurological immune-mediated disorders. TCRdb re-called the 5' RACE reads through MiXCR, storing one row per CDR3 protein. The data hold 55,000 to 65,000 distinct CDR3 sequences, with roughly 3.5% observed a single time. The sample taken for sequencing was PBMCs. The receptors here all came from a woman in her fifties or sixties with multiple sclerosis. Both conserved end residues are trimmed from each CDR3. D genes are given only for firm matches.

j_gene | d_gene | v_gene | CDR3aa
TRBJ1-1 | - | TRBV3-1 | ASSQLQGRIRSTEAF
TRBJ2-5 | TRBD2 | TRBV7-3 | ASSSLAGGRETQY
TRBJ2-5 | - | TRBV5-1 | ASSYYRPSSQETQY
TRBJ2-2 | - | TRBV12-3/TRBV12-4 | ASSQGSGELF
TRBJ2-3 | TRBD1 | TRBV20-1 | SAAPDRGPDTQY
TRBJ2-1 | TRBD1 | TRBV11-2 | ASSDLWTGDEQF
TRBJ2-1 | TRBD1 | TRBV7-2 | ASSARTGAVNEQF
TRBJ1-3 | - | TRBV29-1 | SVVDGLSGNTIY
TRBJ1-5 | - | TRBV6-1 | ASSTGDQPQH
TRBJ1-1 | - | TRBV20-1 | SASDSQGTEAF
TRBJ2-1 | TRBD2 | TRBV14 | ASSQGPLAGGQDEQF
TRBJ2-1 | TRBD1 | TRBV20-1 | SAYSRDRSSYNEQF
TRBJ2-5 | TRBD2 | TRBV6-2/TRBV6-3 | ASRFSGRQETQY
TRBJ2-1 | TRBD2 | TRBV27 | ASSWGLSEQF
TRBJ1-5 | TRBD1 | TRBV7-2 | ASSSLGQGHQPQH
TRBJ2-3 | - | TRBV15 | ATSRAQVLSTDTQY
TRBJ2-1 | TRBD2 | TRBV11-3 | ASSRPSGKSVNEQF
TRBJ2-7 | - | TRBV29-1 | SVRTVSYEQY
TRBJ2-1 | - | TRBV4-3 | ASSQGGAWEQF
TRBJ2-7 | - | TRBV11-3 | ASSLFPGAYEQY
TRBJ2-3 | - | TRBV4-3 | ASSQQGTDTQY
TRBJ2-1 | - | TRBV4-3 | ASSQTGTSYNEQF
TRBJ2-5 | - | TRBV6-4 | ASSEETQY
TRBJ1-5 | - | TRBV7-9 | ASSSGAGYNQPQH
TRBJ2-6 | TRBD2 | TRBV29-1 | SVSMTSGQYLLSGANVLT
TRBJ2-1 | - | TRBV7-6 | ASSLDREQF
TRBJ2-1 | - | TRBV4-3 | ASSQAASKARSYNEQF
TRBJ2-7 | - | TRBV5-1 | ASSSSYEQY
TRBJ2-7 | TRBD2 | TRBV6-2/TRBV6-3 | ASSYLASGRREQY
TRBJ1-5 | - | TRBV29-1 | SVAVGGQPQN
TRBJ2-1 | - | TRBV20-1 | SARAGRLSSYNEQF
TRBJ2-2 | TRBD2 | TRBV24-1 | ATSEVAGGPSNTGELF
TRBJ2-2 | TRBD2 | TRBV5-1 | ASATTSVNTGELF
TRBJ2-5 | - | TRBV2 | ASSDSELETQY
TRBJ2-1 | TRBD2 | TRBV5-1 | ASSLGRTSGSNEQF
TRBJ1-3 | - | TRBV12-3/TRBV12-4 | ASTPVDPRNTIY
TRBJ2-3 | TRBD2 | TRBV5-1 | ASSLETSGEGDTQY
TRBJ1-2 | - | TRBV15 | ATSSAGWGNYGYT
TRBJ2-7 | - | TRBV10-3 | AIGRSEATLYEQY
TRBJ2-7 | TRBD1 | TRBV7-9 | ASSQRDSYEQY
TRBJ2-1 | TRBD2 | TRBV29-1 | SKTSGRGNEQF
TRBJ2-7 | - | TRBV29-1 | SVVTVYEQY
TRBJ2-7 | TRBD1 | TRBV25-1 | ADPVPPQGVYEQY
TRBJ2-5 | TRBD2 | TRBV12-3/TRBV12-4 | ASSPGIAGGPQY
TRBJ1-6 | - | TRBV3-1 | ASSQDLTGSPLH
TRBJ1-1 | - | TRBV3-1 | ASSHRGTPAEAF
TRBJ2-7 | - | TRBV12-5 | ASGWATLAGQY
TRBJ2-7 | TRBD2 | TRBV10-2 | ASNRLAGGPGEQY
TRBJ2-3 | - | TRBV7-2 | ASSLASAGDTQY
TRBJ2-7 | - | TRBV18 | ASSPFPEGEQY